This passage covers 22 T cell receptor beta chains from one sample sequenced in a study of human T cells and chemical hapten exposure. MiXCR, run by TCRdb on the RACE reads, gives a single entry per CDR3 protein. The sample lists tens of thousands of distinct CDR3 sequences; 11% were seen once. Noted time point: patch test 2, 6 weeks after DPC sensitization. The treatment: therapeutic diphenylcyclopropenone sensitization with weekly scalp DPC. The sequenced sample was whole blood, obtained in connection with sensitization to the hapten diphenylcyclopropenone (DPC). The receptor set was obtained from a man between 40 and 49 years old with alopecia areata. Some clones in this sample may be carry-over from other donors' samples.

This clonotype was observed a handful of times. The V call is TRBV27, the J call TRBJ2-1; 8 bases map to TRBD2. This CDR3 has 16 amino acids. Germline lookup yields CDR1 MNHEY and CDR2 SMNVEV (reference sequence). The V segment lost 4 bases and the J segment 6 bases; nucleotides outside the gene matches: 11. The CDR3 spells CASSSKLAARANEQFF. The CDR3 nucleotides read TGTGCCAGCAGTTCCAAACTAGCGGCGCGGGCCAATGAGCAGTTCTTC.

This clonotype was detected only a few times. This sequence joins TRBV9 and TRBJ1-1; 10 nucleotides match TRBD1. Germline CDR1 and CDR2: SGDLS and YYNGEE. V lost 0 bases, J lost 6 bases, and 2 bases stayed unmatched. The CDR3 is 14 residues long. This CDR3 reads CASSVGGQGAEAFF. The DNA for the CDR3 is TGTGCCAGCAGCGTAGGAGGACAGGGGGCTGAAGCTTTCTTT.

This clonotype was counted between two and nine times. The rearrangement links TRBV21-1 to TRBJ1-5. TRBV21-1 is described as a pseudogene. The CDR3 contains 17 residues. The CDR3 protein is CASSLTTDGRIYQPQHF. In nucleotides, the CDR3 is TGTGCCAGCAGCTTAACAACAGACGGACGGATCTATCAGCCCCAGCATTTT.

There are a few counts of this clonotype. The CDR3 DNA sequence: TGTGCCAGTAGTTACGGGGGAGTTTCAGATACGCAGTATTTT. Translation: CASSYGGVSDTQYF. The gene calls are TRBV19 and TRBJ2-3; D possibly corresponds to TRBD2 (6 bases). Germline V CDR1 and CDR2: LNHDA, SQIVND (reference sequence). This CDR3 has 14 residues. With 5 bases removed from V and 4 bases from J, the gap between germline ends came to 13 bases. Together with reference TRBV19 and TRBJ2-3, the CDR3 gives the full variable domain: DGGITQSPKYLFRKEGQNVTLSCEQNLNHDAMYWYRQDPGQGLRLIYYSQIVNDFQKGDIAEGYSVSREKKESFPLTVTSAQKNPTAFYLCASSYGGVSDTQYFGPGTRLTVL.

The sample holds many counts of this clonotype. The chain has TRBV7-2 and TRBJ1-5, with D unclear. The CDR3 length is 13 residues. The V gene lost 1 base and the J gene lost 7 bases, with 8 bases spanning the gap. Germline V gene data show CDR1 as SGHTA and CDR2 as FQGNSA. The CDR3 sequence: CASSLVGSQPQHF. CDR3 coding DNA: TGTGCCAGCAGCTTAGTAGGGAGCCAGCCCCAGCATTTT.

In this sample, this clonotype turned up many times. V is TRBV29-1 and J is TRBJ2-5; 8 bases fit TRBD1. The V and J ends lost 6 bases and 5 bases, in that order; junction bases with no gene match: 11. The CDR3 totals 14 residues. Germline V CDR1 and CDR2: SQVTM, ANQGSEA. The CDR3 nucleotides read TGCAGCGTGCGACAGGGGCCGCAGAGTGAGACCCAGTACTTC. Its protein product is CSVRQGPQSETQYF.

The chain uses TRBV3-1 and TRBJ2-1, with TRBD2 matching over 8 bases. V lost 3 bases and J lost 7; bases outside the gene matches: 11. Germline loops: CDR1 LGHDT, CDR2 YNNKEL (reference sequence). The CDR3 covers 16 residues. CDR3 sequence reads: CASSQGTGLGRNEQFF. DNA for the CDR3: TGTGCCAGCAGCCAGGGTACGGGACTAGGAAGGAATGAGCAGTTCTTC.

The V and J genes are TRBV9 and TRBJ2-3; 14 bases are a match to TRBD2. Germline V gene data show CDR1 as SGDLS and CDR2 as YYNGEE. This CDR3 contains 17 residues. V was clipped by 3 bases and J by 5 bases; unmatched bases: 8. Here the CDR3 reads CASSGRLAGGPVDTQYF. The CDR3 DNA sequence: TGTGCCAGCAGCGGCCGACTAGCGGGAGGGCCCGTAGATACGCAGTATTTT.

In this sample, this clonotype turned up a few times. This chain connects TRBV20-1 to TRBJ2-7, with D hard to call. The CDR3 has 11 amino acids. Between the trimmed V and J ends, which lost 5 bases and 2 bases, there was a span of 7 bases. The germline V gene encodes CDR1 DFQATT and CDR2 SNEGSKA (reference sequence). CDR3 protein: CSARPPYEQYF. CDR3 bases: TGCAGTGCTCGACCCCCCTACGAGCAGTACTTC.

The chain's CDR3 is CASSPGTGHYEQYF. The DNA of the CDR3 is TGTGCCAGCTCCCCCGGGACAGGGCACTACGAGCAGTACTTC. V is TRBV3-1 and J is TRBJ2-7; TRBD1 matches 9 bases. Germline CDR1 reads LGHDT; CDR2 reads YNNKEL (reference sequence). J lost 3 bases, V lost 8 bases, and 8 bases had no gene match. The CDR3 runs 14 residues.

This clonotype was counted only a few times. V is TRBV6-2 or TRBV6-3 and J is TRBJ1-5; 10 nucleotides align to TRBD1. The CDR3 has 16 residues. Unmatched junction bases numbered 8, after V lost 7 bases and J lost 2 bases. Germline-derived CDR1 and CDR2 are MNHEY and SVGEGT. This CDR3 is CASTIAGTGGNQPQHF. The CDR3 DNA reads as TGTGCCAGCACCATCGCCGGGACAGGGGGCAATCAGCCCCAGCATTTT.

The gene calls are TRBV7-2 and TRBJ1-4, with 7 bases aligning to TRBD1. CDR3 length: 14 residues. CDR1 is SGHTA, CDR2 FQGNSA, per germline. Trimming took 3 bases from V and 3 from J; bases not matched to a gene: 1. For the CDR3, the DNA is TGTGCCAGCAGCTTCGACAGGGCTAATGAAAAACTGTTTTTT. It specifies CASSFDRANEKLFF.

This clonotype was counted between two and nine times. CDR3 DNA: TGTGCCAGCAGCTGGACTAGCGGGAGTGGTAGCTATGAGCAGTTCTTC. The encoded protein is CASSWTSGSGSYEQFF. The chain uses TRBV7-2 and TRBJ2-1; TRBD2 matches at 13 bases. V shed 4 bases and J 8 bases; nucleotides not matched to a gene: 8. Germline loops: CDR1 SGHTA, CDR2 FQGNSA. CDR3 length equals 16 residues. The full variable domain, with the rest looked up from reference TRBV7-2 and TRBJ2-1, is GAGVSQSPSNKVTEKGKDVELRCDPISGHTALYWYRQSLGQGLEFLIYFQGNSAPDKSGLPSDRFSAERTGGSVSTLTIQRTQQEDSAVYLCASSWTSGSGSYEQFFGPGTRLTVL.

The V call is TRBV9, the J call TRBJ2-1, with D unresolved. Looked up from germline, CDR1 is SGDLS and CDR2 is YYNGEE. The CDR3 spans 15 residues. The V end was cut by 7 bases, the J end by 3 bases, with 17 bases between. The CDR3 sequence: CASCPRPERYNEQFF. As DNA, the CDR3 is TGTGCCAGCTGTCCCAGGCCGGAGCGCTACAATGAGCAGTTCTTC.

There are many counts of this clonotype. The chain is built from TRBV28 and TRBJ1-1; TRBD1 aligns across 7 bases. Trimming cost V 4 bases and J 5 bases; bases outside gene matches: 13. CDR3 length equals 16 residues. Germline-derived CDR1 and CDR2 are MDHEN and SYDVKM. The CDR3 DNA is TGTGCCAGCAGTTCTCTCGGAACAGCACAGGGGACTGAAGCTTTCTTT. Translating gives CASSSLGTAQGTEAFF. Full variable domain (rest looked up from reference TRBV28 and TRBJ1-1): DVKVTQSSRYLVKRTGEKVFLECVQDMDHENMFWYRQDPGLGLRLIYFSYDVKMKEKGDIPEGYSVSREKKERFSLILESASTNQTSMYLCASSSLGTAQGTEAFFGQGTRLTVV.

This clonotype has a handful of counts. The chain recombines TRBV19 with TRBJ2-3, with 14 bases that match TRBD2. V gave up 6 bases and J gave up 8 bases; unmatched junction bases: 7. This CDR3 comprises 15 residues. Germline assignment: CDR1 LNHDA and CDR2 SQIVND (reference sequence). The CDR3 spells CASSRLAGGGGTQYF. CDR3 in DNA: TGTGCCAGTAGCAGACTAGCGGGAGGGGGTGGTACGCAGTATTTT.

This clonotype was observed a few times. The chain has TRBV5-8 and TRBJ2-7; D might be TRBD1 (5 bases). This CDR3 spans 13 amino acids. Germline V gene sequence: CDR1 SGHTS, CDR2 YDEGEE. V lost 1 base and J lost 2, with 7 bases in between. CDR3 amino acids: CASSLQGAYEQYV. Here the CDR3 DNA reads TGTGCCAGCAGCTTGCAGGGCGCCTACGAGCAGTACGTC.

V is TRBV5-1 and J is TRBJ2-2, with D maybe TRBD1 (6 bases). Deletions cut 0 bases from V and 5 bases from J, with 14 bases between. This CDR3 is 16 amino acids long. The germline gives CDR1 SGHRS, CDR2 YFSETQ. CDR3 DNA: TGCGCCAGCAGCTTGGATGCAGGGGCTTTTACCGGGGAGCTGTTTTTT. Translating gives CASSLDAGAFTGELFF.

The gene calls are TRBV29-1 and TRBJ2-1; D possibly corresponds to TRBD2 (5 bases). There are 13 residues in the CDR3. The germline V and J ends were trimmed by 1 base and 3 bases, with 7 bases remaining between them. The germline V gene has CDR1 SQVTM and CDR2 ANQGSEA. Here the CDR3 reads CSVEGEFYNEQFF. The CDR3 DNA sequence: TGCAGCGTTGAAGGGGAGTTCTACAATGAGCAGTTCTTC.

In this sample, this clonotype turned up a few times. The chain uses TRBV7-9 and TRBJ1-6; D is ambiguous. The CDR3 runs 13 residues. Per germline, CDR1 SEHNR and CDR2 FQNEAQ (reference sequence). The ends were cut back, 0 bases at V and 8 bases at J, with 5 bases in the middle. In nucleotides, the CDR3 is TGTGCCAGCAGCTTAGCCTTTGATTCACCCCTCCACTTT. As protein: CASSLAFDSPLHF. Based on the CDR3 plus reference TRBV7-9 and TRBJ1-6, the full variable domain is DTGVSQNPRHKITKRGQNVTFRCDPISEHNRLYWYRQTLGQGPEFLTYFQNEAQLEKSRLLSDRFSAERPKGSFSTLEIQRTEQGDSAMYLCASSLAFDSPLHFGNGTRLTVT.

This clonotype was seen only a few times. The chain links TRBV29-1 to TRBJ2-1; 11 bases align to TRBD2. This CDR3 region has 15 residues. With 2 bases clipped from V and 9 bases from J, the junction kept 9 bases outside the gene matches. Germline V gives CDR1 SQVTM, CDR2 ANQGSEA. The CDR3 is CSVEKLAGVSSEQFF. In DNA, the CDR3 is TGCAGCGTTGAAAAACTAGCGGGAGTTTCTAGTGAGCAGTTCTTC.

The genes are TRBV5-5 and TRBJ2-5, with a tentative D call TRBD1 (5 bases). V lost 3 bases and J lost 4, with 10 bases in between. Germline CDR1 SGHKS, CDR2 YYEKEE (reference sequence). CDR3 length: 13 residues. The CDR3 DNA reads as TGTGCCAGCAGCTGGGGCAGAGGAGAGACCCAGTACTTC. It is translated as CASSWGRGETQYF.